These 14 T cell receptor beta chains were sequenced from one sample in a study of blood T cell repertoires in COVID-19. Using immunoSEQ multiplex PCR, the repertoire was profiled, and TCRdb retains in-frame clones only, with some absent. The data hold approximately 110,000 clones, with more than 60% observed a single time. Input material: peripheral blood. The receptors derive from a man in his sixties or seventies with active or convalescent COVID-19.

This clone was detected only a few times. The chain uses TRBV5-3 and TRBJ2-2; 13 positions match TRBD2. TRBV5-3 is an ORF, with its function uncertain. The CDR3 has 17 amino acids. Trimming took 4 bases from V and 4 from J; bases not matched to a gene: 7. The CDR3 region has the DNA TGTGCCAGAAGCCCCGGACTAGCGGGAGTTAGCACCGGGGAGCTGTTTTTT. It specifies CARSPGLAGVSTGELFF.

CDR3 DNA: TGCAGCGTTCAGGTCCCCATTAGCACTGAAGCTTTCTTT. Encoded protein: CSVQVPISTEAFF. V usage is TRBV29-1 and J usage is TRBJ1-1; D gene ambiguous. Germline CDR1 reads SQVTM; CDR2 reads ANQGSEA. The CDR3 totals 13 residues. V shed 5 bases and J shed 4 bases, with 14 bases lying between them. The whole variable domain, remainder taken from reference TRBV29-1 and TRBJ1-1, is SAVISQKPSRDICQRGTSLTIQCQVDSQVTMMFWYRQQPGQSLTLIATANQGSEATYESGFVIDKFPISRPNLTFSTLTVSNMSPEDSSIYLCSVQVPISTEAFFGQGTRLTVV.

The chain recombines TRBV28 with TRBJ1-6; 7 bases map to TRBD1. Looked up from germline, CDR1 is MDHEN and CDR2 is SYDVKM. Trimming at V came to 6 bases and at J to 7 bases, leaving 9 bases not matched to a gene. CDR3 length: 15 residues. This CDR3 is CASSPLDRSNSPLHF. CDR3 bases: TGTGCCAGCAGCCCCCTGGACAGGAGCAATTCACCCCTCCACTTT.

The V gene is TRBV5-1, the J gene TRBJ1-2, with D maybe TRBD1 (5 bases). Between the trimmed V and J ends, which lost 0 bases and 0 bases, there was a span of 6 bases. Germline lookup yields CDR1 SGHRS and CDR2 YFSETQ. The CDR3 is made up of 14 amino acids. The CDR3 here is CASSLGTTNYGYTF. In DNA form, the CDR3 reads TGCGCCAGCAGCTTGGGGACAACTAACTATGGCTACACCTTC.

The chain is built from TRBV11-3 and TRBJ2-3; D is ambiguous. CDR3 length equals 16 residues. Per germline, CDR1 SGHNT and CDR2 YENEEA. V was pared by 5 bases and J by 2 bases, with 17 bases between. Here the CDR3 DNA reads TGTGCCAGCAGCAAGGCCGGGTCTCAAGACACAGATACGCAGTATTTT. It specifies CASSKAGSQDTDTQYF.

The chain joins TRBV19 to TRBJ1-6; no firm D call. Germline V gene sequence: CDR1 LNHDA, CDR2 SQIVND (reference sequence). Trimming took off 5 bases at V and 0 bases at J, with 8 bases between the two ends. This CDR3 is 15 amino acids long. CDR3 DNA: TGTGCCAGTAGTGGACTGGACTCCTATAATTCACCCCTCCACTTT. Protein: CASSGLDSYNSPLHF.

This sequence joins TRBV5-1 and TRBJ2-1, with a weak D call TRBD1 (6 bases). Trimming took off 1 base at V and 10 bases at J, with 18 bases between the two ends. Germline CDR1 SGHRS, CDR2 YFSETQ. This CDR3 has 15 amino acids. CDR3 in DNA: TGCGCCAGCAGCTTGCCCGAAACAGGGTCGGGGGAGCAGTTCTTC. Its translation is CASSLPETGSGEQFF.

The chain recombines TRBV19 with TRBJ1-1; 9 bases are a match to TRBD1. Germline values: CDR1 LNHDA, CDR2 SQIVND (reference sequence). With V trimmed by 6 bases and J by 0 bases, 2 bases remained unmatched. The CDR3 is 14 residues long. The DNA of the CDR3 is TGTGCCAGTAGGGGACAGGGTTTGAACACTGAAGCTTTCTTT. This translates into CASRGQGLNTEAFF.

This rearrangement joins TRBV29-1 to TRBJ2-1; tentative D call: TRBD1 (6 bases). Germline V CDR1 and CDR2: SQVTM, ANQGSEA. This CDR3 is 12 amino acids long. V lost 0 bases to trimming and J lost 15 bases, with 15 bases between them. CDR3: CSVEEGPARGFF. The CDR3 DNA follows: TGCAGCGTTGAAGAGGGACCGGCCAGGGGGTTCTTC.

The chain links TRBV4-2 to TRBJ2-7; TRBD2 matches 8 bases. The CDR3 loop spans 16 amino acids. Unmatched junction bases numbered 14, after V lost 4 bases and J lost 6 bases. CDR1 and CDR2 from the germline V gene are LGHNA and YNFKEQ. The CDR3: CASSRLLAGNSPEQYF. The CDR3 DNA sequence: TGTGCCAGCAGCCGTCTTTTAGCGGGGAACTCTCCCGAGCAGTACTTC.

The chain is built from TRBV28 and TRBJ2-2; 12 bases line up with TRBD2. Germline V gene lookup returns CDR1 MDHEN and CDR2 SYDVKM. CDR3 size: 17 residues. After removal of 2 bases from V and 4 bases from J, the junction contained 5 bases not matched to a gene. Here the CDR3 DNA reads TGTGCCAGCAGTTTAGCCAGACTAGCGGGAGTCACCGGGGAGCTGTTTTTT. As protein: CASSLARLAGVTGELFF.

The table lists this clone with a count of one. The chain has TRBV27 and TRBJ1-5; TRBD1 might be the D (6 bases). Trimming removed 8 bases from V and 9 bases from J, with 23 bases in between. Germline assignment: CDR1 MNHEY and CDR2 SMNVEV (reference sequence). CDR3 length: 15 amino acids. CDR3 in amino acids: CASGPLDSPARPQHF. The CDR3 DNA reads as TGTGCCAGCGGCCCCTTGGACAGCCCCGCGAGGCCCCAGCATTTT.

The V call is TRBV27, the J call TRBJ1-1; maybe TRBD1 (5 bases). Per germline, CDR1 MNHEY and CDR2 SMNVEV (reference sequence). V lost 6 bases and J lost 1, with 12 bases in between. CDR3 length equals 14 residues. The CDR3 nucleotides read TGTGCCAGCAGAGCTCGGACACGGAACACTGAAGCTTTCTTT. This translates into CASRARTRNTEAFF.

The genes are TRBV6-5 and TRBJ2-7; TRBD2 matches at 16 bases. J was trimmed by 2 bases and V by 7 bases; bases with no gene match: 2. There are 15 residues in the CDR3. CDR1 MNHEY and CDR2 SVGAGI come from the germline V gene. CDR3 DNA sequence: TGTGCCAGCACGGGACTAGCGGGGGGGACCTACGAGCAGTACTTC. It codes for CASTGLAGGTYEQYF.